This TCR beta chain was recorded in a study of cytomegalovirus exposure and HLA in healthy donors listed by TCRdb under 2017. About the investigation overall: The 666 repertoires of the first cohort and the roughly 120 validation repertoires were produced on the same platform, according to a later analysis. To predict cytomegalovirus infection status, the study brought together high-throughput TCR immunosequencing, statistical association of individual TCRs with disease status, and machine learning. Along with the approximately 650-subject first cohort, a separate validation cohort of around 120 different subjects was used. The study aimed to test whether signatures of past pathogen exposure could be identified by cataloging public T cell receptors. Overall results and qualifications from the work: It was suggested by the authors that the approach could potentially be generalized to other disease states and immunological phenotypes. In vitro tests confirmed that a few of the cytomegalovirus-associated TCR beta chains recognize cytomegalovirus antigens. A later analysis lacked HLA typing for the validation cohort, so it scored co-occurrence in that cohort across all 120 or so repertoires. Most TCR sequences were seen in very few donors, while some public TCRs were found in many individuals. The study gave a list of 150 to 200 TCR beta chains associated with cytomegalovirus. A later analysis found that TCRs clustered in the first cohort also tended to co-occur in the 120 validation repertoires, with approximately 95% of cluster scores above 0. In both the original and validation cohorts, the classifier was reported to diagnose cytomegalovirus status with high specificity and sensitivity.

The CDR3, from cysteine to phenylalanine, totals 13 residues. The CDR3 DNA has 39 bases and is translated from base 1. CDR1 SGHKS and CDR2 YYEKEE were looked up in the germline V gene (reference sequence). V and J are truncated by 1 base and 4 bases respectively, leaving an intervening sequence of 5 bases. This clone has a handful of counts. It lacks a known antigen. No base-level quality is on record; no much larger clone is a single base apart. The donors were included in the validation cohort of some 120 subjects, a group kept apart from the roughly 700-subject first cohort. Library generation was performed with the immunoSEQ multiplex PCR assay. Per the source publication's procedure: To diagnose cytomegalovirus status from the catalog of TCR beta chain sequences, a statistical classification framework was built. In TCRdb, the immuneACCESS table is reduced to in-frame sequences with V and J assigned. These tables do not hold every clone; where another copy was compared, an unresolved V gene accounts for under half, and the others remain unexplained. V and J calls and clone size are given by that table; D and trimming were obtained from the DNA. The sample table holds about 56,000 clones, of which roughly 93% were seen once. The ten largest clones represent under 2% of the sample.

The chain couples TRBV5-5 to TRBJ2-2; no D gene is confidently identified. The sequencing input was PBMCs. This clonotype was sampled from a woman aged 18-29 years in good health and CMV-seropositive. The DNA is TGTGCCAGCAGCTTGTTAGCCACCGGGGAGCTGTTTTTT. This is translated as CASSLLATGELFF.